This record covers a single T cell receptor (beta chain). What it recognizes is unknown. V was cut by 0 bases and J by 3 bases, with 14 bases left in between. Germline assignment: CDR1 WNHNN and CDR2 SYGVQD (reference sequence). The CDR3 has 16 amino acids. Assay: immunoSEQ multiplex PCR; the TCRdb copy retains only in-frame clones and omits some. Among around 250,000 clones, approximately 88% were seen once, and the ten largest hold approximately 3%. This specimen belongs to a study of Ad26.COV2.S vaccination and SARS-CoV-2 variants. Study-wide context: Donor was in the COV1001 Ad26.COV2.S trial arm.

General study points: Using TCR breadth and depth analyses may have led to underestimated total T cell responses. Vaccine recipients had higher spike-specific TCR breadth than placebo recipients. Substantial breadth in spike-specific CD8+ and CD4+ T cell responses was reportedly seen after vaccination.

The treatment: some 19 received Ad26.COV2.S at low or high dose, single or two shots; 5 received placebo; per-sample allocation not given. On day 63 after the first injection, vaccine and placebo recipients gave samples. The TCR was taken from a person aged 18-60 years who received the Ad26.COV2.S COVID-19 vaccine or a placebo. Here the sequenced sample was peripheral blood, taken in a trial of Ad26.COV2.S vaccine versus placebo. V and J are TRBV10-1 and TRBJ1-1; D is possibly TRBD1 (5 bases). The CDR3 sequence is CASSESPGDRDTEAFF. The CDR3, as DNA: TGCGCCAGCAGTGAGTCGCCGGGGGATAGGGACACTGAAGCTTTCTTT.